This T cell receptor (beta chain) was obtained from a study of cytomegalovirus exposure and HLA in healthy donors. Study context: Approximately 85 million unique TCRs from HLA-typed donors made up an early data release.

The PCR was carried out with 60 Vbeta primers and 13 Jbeta primers. The authors' processing: Later reanalysis found 80 million or so unique TCR beta chains, some 10 million of them shared. Profiled with immunoSEQ multiplex PCR; TCRdb holds only in-frame clones, not every one. The V and J calls and clone size come from that table; D and trimming were worked out from the DNA. The repertoire shows 100,000 to 150,000 clones; the top ten hold approximately 1.6%. These donors counted as nominally healthy when sampled, but unrecorded immune exposures were likely. The V gene's germline CDR1 is MGHDK and CDR2 SYGVNS. The CDR3 sequence is 13 residues long. V lost 7 bases and J 13 bases, leaving 17 bases between the germline ends.

Material: PBMCs. This rearrangement joins TRBV25-1 to TRBJ1-6; TRBD1 might be the D (5 bases). This clonotype was obtained from a woman aged 40 to 49 in good health and CMV-seropositive. CDR3 coding DNA: TGTGCCAGCATAGGGCAGGGCGTGTCGCCCCTCCACTTT. This translates into CASIGQGVSPLHF.